Shown below are 4 T cell receptor beta chains from a single sample sequenced in a study of cytomegalovirus exposure and HLA in healthy donors. PCR involved 60 Vbeta and 13 Jbeta primers. The assay was immunoSEQ multiplex PCR, and TCRdb's table has in-frame clones only and misses some. The table records under 150,000 clones, almost 85% of them present only once. Source material: PBMCs. The receptor source for this set is a boy aged 2 to 9 in good health and CMV-seronegative.

CDR3 in DNA: TGTGCCAGCCAGGGGGAAAACTATGGCTACACCTTC. It codes for CASQGENYGYTF. The J gene is TRBJ1-2, the V gene TRBV6-6; 7 bases align to TRBD1. The CDR3 is 12 residues long. The germline V gene has CDR1 MNHNY and CDR2 SVGAGI (reference sequence). V trimming: 8 bases; J trimming: 2 bases; junction bases outside the gene matches: 2.

This clone has just a few counts. The gene calls are TRBV30 and TRBJ1-2; the match to TRBD1 covers 9 bases. V lost 5 bases, J lost 3 bases, and 1 base stayed unmatched. The CDR3 loop spans 12 amino acids. Looked up from germline, CDR1 is GTSNPN and CDR2 is SVGIG (reference sequence). The CDR3 sequence: CAWDRGDYGYTF. The CDR3 bases are TGTGCCTGGGACAGGGGGGACTATGGCTACACCTTC.

CDR3 coding DNA: TGTGCCAGCAGCCAAGGGGGGCTCCAGCCCCAGCATTTT. Amino acids: CASSQGGLQPQHF. The chain carries TRBV14 and TRBJ1-5, with a weak D call TRBD1 (6 bases). CDR3 size: 13 residues. Trimming cost V 1 base and J 7 bases, with 8 bases left between them. From germline, CDR1 is SGHDN and CDR2 FVKESK.

The chain recombines TRBV6-1 with TRBJ1-2; D unclear. This CDR3 is built from 13 residues. V was shortened by 7 bases and J by 8 bases, with 17 bases between the two germline ends. Germline CDR1 reads MNHNS; CDR2 reads SASEGT. CDR3 amino acids: CASTLQARIGYTF. The DNA of the CDR3 is TGTGCCAGCACCCTACAAGCTAGAATAGGCTACACCTTC.